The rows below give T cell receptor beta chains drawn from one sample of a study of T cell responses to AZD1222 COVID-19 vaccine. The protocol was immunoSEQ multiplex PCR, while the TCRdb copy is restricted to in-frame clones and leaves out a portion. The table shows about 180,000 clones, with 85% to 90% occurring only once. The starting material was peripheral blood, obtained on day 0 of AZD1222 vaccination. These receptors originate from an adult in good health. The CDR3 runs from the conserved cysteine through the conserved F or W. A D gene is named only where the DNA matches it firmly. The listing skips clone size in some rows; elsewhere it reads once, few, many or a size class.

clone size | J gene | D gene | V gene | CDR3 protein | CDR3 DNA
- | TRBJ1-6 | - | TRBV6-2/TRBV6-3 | CASSLRDGGAPLHF | TGTGCCAGCAGTCTCCGGGACGGGGGCGCCCCCCTCCACTTT
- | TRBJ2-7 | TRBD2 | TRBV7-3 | CASSLYRGGTYEQYF | TGTGCCAGCAGCTTATACCGGGGGGGAACCTACGAGCAGTACTTC
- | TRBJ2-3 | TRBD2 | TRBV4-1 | CASSQLPLAGGSARDTQYF | TGCGCCAGCAGCCAGCTCCCCCTAGCGGGGGGCTCAGCTCGGGATACGCAGTATTTT
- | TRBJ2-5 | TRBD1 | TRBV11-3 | CASSPGTGGIETQYF | TGTGCCAGCAGCCCCGGGACAGGGGGCATAGAGACCCAGTACTTC
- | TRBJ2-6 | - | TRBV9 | CASSSGANVLTF | TGTGCCAGCAGCTCTGGGGCCAACGTCCTGACTTTC
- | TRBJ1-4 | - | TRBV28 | CASSLFLGGQLFF | TGTGCCAGCAGTTTATTTTTGGGGGGGCAACTGTTTTTT
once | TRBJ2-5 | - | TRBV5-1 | CASSLGVGSAETQYF | TGCGCCAGCAGCTTGGGGGTAGGGTCGGCGGAGACCCAGTACTTC
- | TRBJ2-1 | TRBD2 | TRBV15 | CATSRAGGDYNEQFF | TGTGCCACCAGCAGAGCCGGGGGGGATTACAATGAGCAGTTCTTC
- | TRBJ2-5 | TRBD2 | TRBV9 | CASSAAGGPSGTQYF | TGTGCCAGCAGCGCAGCGGGGGGGCCTTCGGGGACCCAGTACTTC
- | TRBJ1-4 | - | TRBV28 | CASSFPLDSGNEKLFF | TGTGCCAGCAGTTTTCCCTTAGACAGTGGTAATGAAAAACTGTTTTTT
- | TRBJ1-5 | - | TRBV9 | CASNPSGQEGQPQHF | TGTGCCAGCAATCCCTCGGGGCAGGAGGGGCAGCCCCAGCATTTT
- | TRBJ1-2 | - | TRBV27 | CASSHGEGYTF | TGTGCCAGCAGTCACGGAGAAGGCTACACCTTC
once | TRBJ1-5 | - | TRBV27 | CASSFYNQPQHF | TGTGCCAGCAGTTTTTACAATCAGCCCCAGCATTTT
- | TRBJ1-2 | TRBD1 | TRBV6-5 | CASSPTGPGYGYTF | TGTGCCAGCAGCCCGACAGGGCCGGGCTATGGCTACACCTTC
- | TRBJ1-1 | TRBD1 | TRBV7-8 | CASSLTGGTEAFF | TGTGCCAGCAGCTTGACAGGGGGCACTGAAGCTTTCTTT
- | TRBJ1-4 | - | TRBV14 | CASSQEVGRWPNEKLFF | TGTGCCAGCAGCCAAGAAGTGGGGCGTTGGCCTAATGAAAAACTGTTTTTT
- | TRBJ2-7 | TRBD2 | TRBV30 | CGGTSGTPYEQYF | TGTGGCGGGACTAGCGGGACTCCCTACGAGCAGTACTTC
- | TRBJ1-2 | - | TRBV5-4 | CASREDPIYGYTF | TGTGCCAGCAGGGAGGACCCTATATATGGCTACACCTTC
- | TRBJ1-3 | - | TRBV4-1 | CASSQRLQGHAGNTIYF | TGCGCCAGCAGCCAACGCCTTCAGGGTCATGCTGGAAACACCATATATTTT
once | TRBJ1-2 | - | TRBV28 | CASSVKKIYGYTF | TGTGCCAGCAGCGTTAAAAAGATTTATGGCTACACCTTC
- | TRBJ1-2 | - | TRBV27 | CASSFGGSKHNYGYTF | TGTGCCAGCAGTTTTGGAGGCAGTAAACACAACTATGGCTACACCTTC
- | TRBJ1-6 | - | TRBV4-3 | CASSRETEVNSPLHF | TGCGCCAGCAGCCGAGAAACAGAAGTAAATTCACCCCTCCACTTT
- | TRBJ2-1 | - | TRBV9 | CASSVDGAVGDEQFF | TGTGCCAGCAGCGTAGACGGGGCTGTGGGGGATGAGCAGTTCTTC
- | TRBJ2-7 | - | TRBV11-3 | CASSLGDPYEQYF | TGTGCCAGCAGCTTAGGGGACCCTTACGAGCAGTACTTC
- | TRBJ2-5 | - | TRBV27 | CASSWGLGQETQYF | TGTGCCAGCAGCTGGGGTCTAGGGCAAGAGACCCAGTACTTC
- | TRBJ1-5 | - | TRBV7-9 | CASSLGYSNQPQHF | TGTGCCAGCAGCTTAGGGTATAGCAATCAGCCCCAGCATTTT
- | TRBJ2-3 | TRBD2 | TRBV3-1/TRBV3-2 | CASSLMDMGGTDTQYF | TGTGCCAGCAGCCTGATGGACATGGGGGGGACAGATACGCAGTATTTT
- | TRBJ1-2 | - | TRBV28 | CASSRSLDTYGYTF | TGTGCCAGCAGTCGTTCGTTGGACACCTATGGCTACACCTTC
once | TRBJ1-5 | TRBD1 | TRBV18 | CASSPAETGKYTQPQHF | TGTGCCAGCTCACCAGCCGAGACAGGGAAATACACTCAGCCCCAGCATTTT
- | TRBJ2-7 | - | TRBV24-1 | CATSAVGDYEQYF | TGTGCCACCAGTGCCGTAGGGGACTACGAGCAGTACTTC
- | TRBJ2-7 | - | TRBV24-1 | CATSDSHRYEQYF | TGTGCCACCAGTGATTCGCACAGATACGAGCAGTACTTC
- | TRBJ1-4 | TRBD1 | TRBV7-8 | CASSTSGQGKTNEKLFF | TGTGCCAGCAGCACCTCCGGACAGGGTAAAACTAATGAAAAACTGTTTTTT
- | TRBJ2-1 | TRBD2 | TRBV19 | CASRAPLGEGYNEQFF | TGTGCCAGCCGGGCCCCATTGGGGGAGGGCTACAATGAGCAGTTCTTC
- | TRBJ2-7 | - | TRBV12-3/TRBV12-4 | CASSFRIGYEQYF | TGTGCCAGCAGTTTCAGAATCGGCTACGAGCAGTACTTC
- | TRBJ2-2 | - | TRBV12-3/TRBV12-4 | CATGTGELFF | TGTGCCACCGGGACCGGGGAGCTGTTTTTT
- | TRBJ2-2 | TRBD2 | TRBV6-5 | CASSYSSGTNTGELFF | TGTGCCAGCAGTTACTCTAGCGGGACAAACACCGGGGAGCTGTTTTTT
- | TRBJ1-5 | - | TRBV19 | CASSMLGNQPQHF | TGTGCCAGTAGTATGTTGGGGAATCAGCCCCAGCATTTT
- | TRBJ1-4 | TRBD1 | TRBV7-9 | CASSSPSDRSLFF | TGTGCCAGCAGCTCACCGTCGGACAGGTCTCTGTTTTTT
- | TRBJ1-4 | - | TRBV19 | CASSKDSLGVMFF | TGTGCCAGTAGTAAGGACAGCCTTGGCGTAATGTTTTTT
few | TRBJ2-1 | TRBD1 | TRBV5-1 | CASGEQGAGVDEQFF | TGCGCCAGCGGGGAACAGGGGGCGGGCGTGGATGAGCAGTTCTTC
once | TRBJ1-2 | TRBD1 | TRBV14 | CASSQARGGYGYTF | TGTGCCAGCAGCCAAGCCAGGGGGGGCTATGGCTACACCTTC